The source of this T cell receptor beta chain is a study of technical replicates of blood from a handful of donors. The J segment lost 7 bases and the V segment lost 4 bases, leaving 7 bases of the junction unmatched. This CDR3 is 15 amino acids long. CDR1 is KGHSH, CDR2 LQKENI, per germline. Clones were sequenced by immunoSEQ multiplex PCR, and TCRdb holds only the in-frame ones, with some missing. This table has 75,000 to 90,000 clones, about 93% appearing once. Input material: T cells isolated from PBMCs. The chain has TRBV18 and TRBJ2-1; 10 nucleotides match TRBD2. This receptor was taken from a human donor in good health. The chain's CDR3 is CASSRLAGDSNEQFF. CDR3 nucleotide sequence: TGTGCCAGCTCACGGCTAGCGGGAGATAGTAATGAGCAGTTCTTC.